This T cell receptor (beta chain) stems from a study of blood T cells in healthy people across ages. Each sample used at least 6 million PBMCs. The amount of total RNA extracted per sample was at least 5 micrograms. A second about 6 to 12 cycle PCR used barcoded and J-beta primers. Each single sample gave us at least 3 million CDR3-containing paired-end reads. A single record per CDR3 protein comes from TCRdb applying MiXCR to the 5' RACE reads. The sample lists more than 800,000 distinct CDR3 sequences, about 30% occurring once. This clonotype was detected many times. Material for sequencing was blood. The source is a woman aged 80 or over in good health.

As DNA, the CDR3 is TGTGCCAGCAGTTTAGAGGCAGGGGGCGAGCAGTACTTC. Protein product: CASSLEAGGEQYF. This chain links TRBV27 with TRBJ2-7, with TRBD1 identical over 7 bases. The V gene end was trimmed by 2 bases and the J gene end by 6 bases; junction bases not matched to a gene: 4. Germline CDR1 MNHEY, CDR2 SMNVEV (reference sequence). This CDR3 spans 13 amino acids.